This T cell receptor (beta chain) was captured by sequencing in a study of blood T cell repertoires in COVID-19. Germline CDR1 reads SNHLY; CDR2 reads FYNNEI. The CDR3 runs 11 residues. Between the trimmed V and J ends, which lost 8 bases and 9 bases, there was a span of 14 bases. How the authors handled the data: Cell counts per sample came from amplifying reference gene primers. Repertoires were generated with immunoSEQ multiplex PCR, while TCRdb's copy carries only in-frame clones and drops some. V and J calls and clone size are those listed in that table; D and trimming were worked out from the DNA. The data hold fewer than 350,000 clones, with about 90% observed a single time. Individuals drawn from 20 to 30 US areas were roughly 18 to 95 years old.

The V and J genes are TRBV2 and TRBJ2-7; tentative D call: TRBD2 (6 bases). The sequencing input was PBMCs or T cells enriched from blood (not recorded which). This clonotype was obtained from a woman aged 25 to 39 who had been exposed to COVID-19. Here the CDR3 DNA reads TGTGCCAGCGGGGTACGGGACTTGCAGTACTTC. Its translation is CASGVRDLQYF.